A selection of T cell receptor beta chains follows, all from one sample in a study of T cells after yellow fever vaccination. TCRdb reanalysed the 5' RACE reads using MiXCR and keeps one entry per CDR3 protein. The sample has roughly 160,000 distinct CDR3 sequences; approximately 9.7% are singletons. Material: CD8+ T cells sorted from PBMCs, obtained 45 days after the yellow fever booster vaccination. Source of these receptors: a man younger than 35 who received the YFV17D yellow fever vaccine. CDR3s include the opening cysteine and the closing phenylalanine or tryptophan. D genes are given only for firm matches. Clone size is stated in some rows and not others, as once, few, many or a class when expanded.

TRBJ2-1	16	TRBD2	NA	TRBV7-3	TGTGCCAGCAGCTTAGAAGCTAGCGGGGGGTACAATGAGCAGTTCTTC	CASSLEASGGYNEQFF
TRBJ1-1	14	NA	NA	TRBV20-1	TGCAGTGCTGCTCCTGTGGGGGAGGGATGGGAAGCTTTCTTT	CSAAPVGEGWEAFF
TRBJ1-2	14	NA	many	TRBV5-1	TGCGCCAGCAGCTTGGACACGGTGGGCTATGGCTACACCTTC	CASSLDTVGYGYTF
TRBJ2-3	13	TRBD2	NA	TRBV29-1	TGCAGCGTTGAAGGCAGGGAGGGCGATACGCAGTATTTT	CSVEGREGDTQYF
TRBJ2-1	14	NA	NA	TRBV5-6	TGTGCCAGCAGCTACGAGGTCTCAGACAATGAGCAGTTCTTC	CASSYEVSDNEQFF
TRBJ2-1	13	TRBD2	NA	TRBV29-1	TGCAGCGTCCGTCCCGGGGGGTACAATGAGCAGTTCTTC	CSVRPGGYNEQFF
TRBJ2-2	15	NA	NA	TRBV12-3/TRBV12-4	TGTGCCAGCAGTTCCCCTTCGGTCCGCACCGGGGAGCTGTTTTTT	CASSSPSVRTGELFF
TRBJ2-5	13	NA	NA	TRBV4-3	TGCGCCAGCAGCCAAGCACTAGAAGAGACCCAGTACTTC	CASSQALEETQYF
TRBJ2-3	13	NA	few	TRBV7-2	TGTGCCAGCAGCTTAGAGGTGCAGGATACGCAGTATTTT	CASSLEVQDTQYF
TRBJ2-2	13	NA	once	TRBV29-1	TGCAGCGTTCTCCAAGGGAACACCGGGGAGCTGTTTTTT	CSVLQGNTGELFF